The 15 T cell receptor beta chains in this list originate from one sample, sequenced in a study of T cell responses to AZD1222 COVID-19 vaccine. Using immunoSEQ multiplex PCR, the repertoire was profiled, and TCRdb retains in-frame clones only, with some absent. The sample lists 130,000 to 150,000 clones; 82% were seen once. The sequencing used peripheral blood, collected on day 0 of MenACWY control vaccination. The receptors here all came from an adult in good health.

This chain connects TRBV7-3 to TRBJ2-3; no reliable D call. This CDR3 is built from 16 residues. Between the trimmed V and J ends, which lost 5 bases and 6 bases, there was a span of 21 bases. The germline V gene encodes CDR1 SGHTA and CDR2 FQGTGA. The CDR3 here is CASSQTLPPTPDTQYF. CDR3 DNA sequence: TGTGCCAGCAGCCAGACCCTACCCCCAACCCCGGATACGCAGTATTTT.

This sequence joins TRBV11-2 and TRBJ2-5, with D perhaps being TRBD1 or TRBD2 (5 bases each). The CDR3 sequence is 15 residues long. Germline loops: CDR1 SGHAT, CDR2 FQNNGV. Trimming left V 1 base short and J 0 bases short, with 9 bases between. The CDR3 loop reads CASSLGGTHQETQYF. CDR3 DNA: TGTGCCAGCAGCTTAGGGGGGACGCACCAAGAGACCCAGTACTTC.

This chain joins TRBV12-3 or TRBV12-4 and TRBJ2-5; no clear D. The V end lost 1 base, the J end lost 1 base, and 4 bases lay between the germline ends. This CDR3 is 13 amino acids long. The CDR3 spells CASSLGRQETQYF. The CDR3 DNA sequence: TGTGCCAGCAGTTTAGGGCGCCAAGAGACCCAGTACTTC.

V usage is TRBV7-9 and J usage is TRBJ1-5, with 7 nucleotides matching TRBD1. CDR1 SEHNR and CDR2 FQNEAQ come from the germline V gene (reference sequence). V lost 4 bases and J lost 0; bases outside the gene matches: 3. This CDR3 is 15 amino acids long. CDR3 loop: CASSSTGDSNQPQHF. Written as DNA, the CDR3 is TGTGCCAGCAGCTCCACAGGGGATAGCAATCAGCCCCAGCATTTT.

The rearrangement links TRBV5-1 to TRBJ2-3; TRBD1 matches 9 bases. From germline, CDR1 is SGHRS and CDR2 YFSETQ. The junction had 7 bases not matched to a gene; V was cut back by 5 bases and J by 6 bases. The CDR3 spans 14 residues. Here the CDR3 reads CASRSGTGWDTQYF. The CDR3 coding sequence is TGCGCCAGCAGGTCCGGGACAGGGTGGGATACGCAGTATTTT.

The rearrangement joins TRBV5-6 to TRBJ2-5, with a tentative D call TRBD1 (6 bases). This CDR3 is 13 amino acids long. Germline CDR1 reads SGHDT; CDR2 reads YYEEEE. Deletions cut 6 bases from V and 3 bases from J, with 12 bases between. CDR3 amino acids: CASTRGTKETQYF. In DNA form, the CDR3 reads TGTGCCAGCACGAGGGGGACAAAAGAGACCCAGTACTTC.

The chain uses TRBV7-9 and TRBJ1-1; D remains unclear. This CDR3 has 12 residues. Germline CDR1 SEHNR, CDR2 FQNEAQ (reference sequence). V lost 1 base and J lost 5, with 5 bases in between. CDR3 sequence: CASSLGETEAFF. The CDR3, as DNA: TGTGCCAGCAGCTTAGGTGAAACTGAAGCTTTCTTT.

V gene TRBV19 combines with J gene TRBJ1-2, with a weak D call TRBD1 (6 bases). Germline CDR1 reads LNHDA; CDR2 reads SQIVND (reference sequence). V lost 3 bases, J lost 2 bases, and 13 bases lay in between. The CDR3 contains 15 residues. Here the CDR3 DNA reads TGTGCCAGTAGTATCCGGGGGGCTGAGAACTATGGCTACACCTTC. Its translation: CASSIRGAENYGYTF.

The table lists this clone with a few counts. V usage is TRBV7-2 and J usage is TRBJ1-3; D perhaps matches TRBD1 (5 bases). This CDR3 region has 14 residues. Germline CDR1 is SGHTA and CDR2 is FQGNSA. The V end lost 6 bases, the J end lost 2 bases, and 11 bases lay between the germline ends. The CDR3 reads CASRETGAGNTIYF. DNA for the CDR3: TGTGCCAGCAGGGAAACGGGGGCTGGAAACACCATATATTTT.

The genes are TRBV4-1 and TRBJ1-2, with D unclear. This CDR3 region has 16 residues. Trimming took 0 bases from V and 5 from J, leaving 16 bases between them. In germline, CDR1 is MGHRA, CDR2 YSYEKL. CDR3 sequence: CASSQEGQAGVYGYTF. DNA of the CDR3: TGCGCCAGCAGCCAAGAAGGCCAGGCCGGGGTTTATGGCTACACCTTC.

The rearrangement uses TRBV12-5 and TRBJ2-7; no firm D call. The CDR3 runs to 14 residues. Trimming pared 6 bases from V and 3 bases from J, leaving 15 bases between. From germline, CDR1 is LGHNT and CDR2 FRNRAP. The CDR3 region is CASGPRPTFYEQYF. The CDR3 coding sequence is TGTGCTAGTGGACCTCGCCCCACATTCTACGAGCAGTACTTC.

Regarding this clone: Other DNA sequences in the sample encode the same CDR3. The chain employs TRBV12-5 and TRBJ2-6, with D unresolved. CDR3 length: 13 amino acids. The germline V gene has CDR1 LGHNT and CDR2 FRNRAP. V shed 6 bases and J shed 0 bases, with 3 bases lying between them. The CDR3: CASGPSGANVLTF. CDR3 in DNA: TGTGCTAGTGGACCCTCTGGGGCCAACGTCCTGACTTTC.

The chain employs TRBV2 and TRBJ2-6; D is possibly TRBD1 (5 bases). The V end lost 4 bases, the J end lost 0 bases, and 7 bases lay between the germline ends. The CDR3 runs to 15 residues. In germline, CDR1 is SNHLY, CDR2 FYNNEI. This chain's CDR3 is CASSGGRSGANVLTF. The DNA of the CDR3 is TGTGCCAGCAGTGGGGGCCGCTCTGGGGCCAACGTCCTGACTTTC.

J is TRBJ1-5 and V is TRBV18; D perhaps matches TRBD1 (5 bases). V lost 0 bases to trimming and J lost 6 bases, with 12 bases between them. Looked up from germline, CDR1 is KGHSH and CDR2 is LQKENI. The CDR3 is 15 amino acids. The chain's CDR3 is CASSPPGPGGQPQHF. The CDR3 region has the DNA TGTGCCAGCTCACCACCTGGTCCCGGGGGTCAGCCCCAGCATTTT.

CDR3 region: CASSLKGGGTEAFF. The CDR3 DNA reads as TGTGCCAGCAGCTTAAAGGGGGGCGGCACTGAAGCTTTCTTT. The V gene is TRBV7-9, the J gene TRBJ1-1; D possibly corresponds to TRBD1 (6 bases). This CDR3 has 14 residues. V was shortened by 2 bases and J by 4 bases, with 11 bases between the two germline ends. The germline V gene has CDR1 SEHNR and CDR2 FQNEAQ (reference sequence).